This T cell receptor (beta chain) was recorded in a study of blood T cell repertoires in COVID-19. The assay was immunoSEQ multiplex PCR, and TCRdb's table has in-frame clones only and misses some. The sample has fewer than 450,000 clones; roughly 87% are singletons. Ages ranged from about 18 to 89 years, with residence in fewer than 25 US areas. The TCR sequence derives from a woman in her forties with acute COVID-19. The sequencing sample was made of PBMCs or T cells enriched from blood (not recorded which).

The CDR3, as DNA: TGTGCCAGCAGACCTACTAGCGGGGGGGCCGAGCAGTACTTC. Its translation is CASRPTSGGAEQYF. The chain is built from TRBV7-2 and TRBJ2-7, with 13 nucleotides matching TRBD2. The germline V gene encodes CDR1 SGHTA and CDR2 FQGNSA. The V gene end was trimmed by 6 bases and the J gene end by 6 bases; junction bases not matched to a gene: 5. The CDR3 consists of 14 residues.